The rows below give T cell receptor beta chains drawn from one sample of a study of OX40 agonist ivuxolimab in advanced cancers. The table came from immunoSEQ multiplex PCR; TCRdb's copy has only in-frame clones and leaves some out. The profile shows roughly 28,000 clones, roughly 92% of them singletons. Sample: CD4+ or CD8+ T cells sorted from blood, taken in a trial of the OX40 agonist ivuxolimab. These receptors came from an adult with an advanced solid tumor such as melanoma, head and neck, liver or kidney cancer. CDR3s include the opening cysteine and the closing phenylalanine or tryptophan. D genes are given only for firm matches. A row's size may be missing; if present it is once, few, many or a size class.

v_gene: TRBV27
d_gene: -
j_gene: TRBJ2-1
abundance: once
CDR3nt: TGTGCCAGCAGTTTATTAACTACAACATCGGATGAGCAGTTCTTC
CDR3aa: CASSLLTTTSDEQFF

v_gene: TRBV5-1
d_gene: -
j_gene: TRBJ1-2
abundance: -
CDR3nt: TGCGCCAGCAGCCCGGGGCAATATGGCTACACCTTC
CDR3aa: CASSPGQYGYTF

v_gene: TRBV4-1
d_gene: -
j_gene: TRBJ1-1
abundance: -
CDR3nt: TGCGCCAGCAGCCAGGGGGGTACATGGGGCACTGAAGCTTTCTTT
CDR3aa: CASSQGGTWGTEAFF

v_gene: TRBV7-9
d_gene: -
j_gene: TRBJ1-5
abundance: -
CDR3nt: TGTGCCAGCAGCTTAAGCGGGGGGCACAGTCAGCCCCAGCATTTT
CDR3aa: CASSLSGGHSQPQHF

v_gene: TRBV27
d_gene: -
j_gene: TRBJ1-4
abundance: -
CDR3nt: TGTGCCAGCAGTTCCGGGCCCCTGGTGGAAGAAAAACTGTTTTTT
CDR3aa: CASSSGPLVEEKLFF

v_gene: TRBV2
d_gene: TRBD2
j_gene: TRBJ2-3
abundance: -
CDR3nt: TGTGCCAGCAGTCGGACTAGCGGGGGGGCCACAGATACGCAGTATTTT
CDR3aa: CASSRTSGGATDTQYF

v_gene: TRBV11-2
d_gene: -
j_gene: TRBJ2-7
abundance: -
CDR3nt: TGTGCCAGCAGCTTAGATACCCGGGGGCTTCTTCTCGACGAGCAGTACTTC
CDR3aa: CASSLDTRGLLLDEQYF

v_gene: TRBV30
d_gene: TRBD1
j_gene: TRBJ2-3
abundance: -
CDR3nt: TGTGCCTGGAGTCTCGGGACAGCTTCTAGCACAGATACGCAGTATTTT
CDR3aa: CAWSLGTASSTDTQYF

v_gene: TRBV5-6
d_gene: -
j_gene: TRBJ2-7
abundance: -
CDR3nt: TGTGCCAGCAGCTTTAAGGTCTCCTACGAGCAGTACTTC
CDR3aa: CASSFKVSYEQYF

v_gene: TRBV7-9
d_gene: -
j_gene: TRBJ2-7
abundance: -
CDR3nt: TGTGCCAGCATTTGGATAACACCTTACGAGCAGTACTTC
CDR3aa: CASIWITPYEQYF

v_gene: TRBV19
d_gene: -
j_gene: TRBJ1-2
abundance: -
CDR3nt: TGTGCCAGTAGTATAGTTGGGGGATACTATGGCTACACCTTC
CDR3aa: CASSIVGGYYGYTF

v_gene: TRBV27
d_gene: -
j_gene: TRBJ2-7
abundance: -
CDR3nt: TGTGCCAGCAGTCCCATTTCTCCGGGAAAGTACGAGCAGTACTTC
CDR3aa: CASSPISPGKYEQYF

v_gene: TRBV9
d_gene: -
j_gene: TRBJ2-7
abundance: -
CDR3nt: TGTGCCAGCAGCGTAGCTGTCGGGTCCTACGAGCAGTACTTC
CDR3aa: CASSVAVGSYEQYF

v_gene: TRBV14
d_gene: -
j_gene: TRBJ1-3
abundance: -
CDR3nt: TGTGCCAGCAGCCAAGATGCGCGTCAGAGCTCTGGAAACACCATATATTTT
CDR3aa: CASSQDARQSSGNTIYF

v_gene: TRBV7-9
d_gene: -
j_gene: TRBJ2-5
abundance: once
CDR3nt: TGTGCCAGCAGCTTTTTTACAGGGTACCAAGAGACCCAGTACTTC
CDR3aa: CASSFFTGYQETQYF

v_gene: TRBV19
d_gene: -
j_gene: TRBJ2-1
abundance: -
CDR3nt: TGTGCCAGTAGTATCGGCACCTACAATGAGCAGTTCTTC
CDR3aa: CASSIGTYNEQFF

v_gene: TRBV19
d_gene: -
j_gene: TRBJ1-2
abundance: -
CDR3nt: TGTGCCAGCAGGGGTCGGAGGGCCTTCTATCAAAACTATGGCTACACCTTC
CDR3aa: CASRGRRAFYQNYGYTF